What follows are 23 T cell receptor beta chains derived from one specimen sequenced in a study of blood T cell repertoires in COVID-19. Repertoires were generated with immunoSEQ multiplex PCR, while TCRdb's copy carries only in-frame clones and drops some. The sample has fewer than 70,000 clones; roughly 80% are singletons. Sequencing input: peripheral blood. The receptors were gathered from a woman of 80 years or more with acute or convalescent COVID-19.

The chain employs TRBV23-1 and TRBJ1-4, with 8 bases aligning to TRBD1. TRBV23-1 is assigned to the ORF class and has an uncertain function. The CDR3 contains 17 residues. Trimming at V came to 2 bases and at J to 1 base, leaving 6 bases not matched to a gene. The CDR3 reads CASSQRTGLETNEKLFF. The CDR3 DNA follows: TGCGCCAGCAGTCAACGGACAGGGCTGGAAACTAATGAAAAACTGTTTTTT.

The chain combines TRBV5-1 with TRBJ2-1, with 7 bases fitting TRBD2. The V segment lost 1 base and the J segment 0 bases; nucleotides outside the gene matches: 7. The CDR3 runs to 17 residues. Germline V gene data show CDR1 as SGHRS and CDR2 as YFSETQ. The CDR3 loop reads CASSLRPGGSSYNEQFF. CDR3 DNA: TGCGCCAGCAGCTTGCGCCCGGGGGGTAGCTCCTACAATGAGCAGTTCTTC.

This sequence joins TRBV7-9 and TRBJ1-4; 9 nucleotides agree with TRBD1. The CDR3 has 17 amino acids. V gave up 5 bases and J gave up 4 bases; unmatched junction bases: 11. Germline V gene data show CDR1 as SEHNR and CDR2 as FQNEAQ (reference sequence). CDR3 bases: TGTGCCAGCAGCGCTGCTACAGGGGGCCCCGTTAATGAAAAACTGTTTTTT. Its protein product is CASSAATGGPVNEKLFF.

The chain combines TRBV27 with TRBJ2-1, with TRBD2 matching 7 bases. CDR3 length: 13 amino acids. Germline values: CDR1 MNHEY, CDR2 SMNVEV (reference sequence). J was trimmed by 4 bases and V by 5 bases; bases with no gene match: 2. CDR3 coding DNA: TGTGCCAGCAGTCCCGGGGGGTACAATGAGCAGTTCTTC. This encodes CASSPGGYNEQFF.

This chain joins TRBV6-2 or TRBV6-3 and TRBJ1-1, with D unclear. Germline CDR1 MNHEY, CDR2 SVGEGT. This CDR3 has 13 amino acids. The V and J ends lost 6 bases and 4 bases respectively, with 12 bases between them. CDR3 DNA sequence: TGTGCCAGCAGCCGGGAGGGTAGCACTGAAGCTTTCTTT. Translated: CASSREGSTEAFF.

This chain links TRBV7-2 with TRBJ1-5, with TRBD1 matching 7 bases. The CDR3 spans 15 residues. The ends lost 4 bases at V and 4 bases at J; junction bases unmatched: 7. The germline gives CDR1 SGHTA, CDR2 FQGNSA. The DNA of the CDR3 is TGTGCCAGCAGCTCTTGGGACAGCCCTAATCAGCCCCAGCATTTT. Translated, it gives CASSSWDSPNQPQHF.

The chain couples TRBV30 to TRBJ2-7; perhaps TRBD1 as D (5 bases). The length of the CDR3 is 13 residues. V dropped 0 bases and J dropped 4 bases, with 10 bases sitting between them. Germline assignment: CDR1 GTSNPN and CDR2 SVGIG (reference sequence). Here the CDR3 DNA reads TGTGCCTGGAGTGTACCAGGGCGGTACGAGCAGTACTTC. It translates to CAWSVPGRYEQYF.

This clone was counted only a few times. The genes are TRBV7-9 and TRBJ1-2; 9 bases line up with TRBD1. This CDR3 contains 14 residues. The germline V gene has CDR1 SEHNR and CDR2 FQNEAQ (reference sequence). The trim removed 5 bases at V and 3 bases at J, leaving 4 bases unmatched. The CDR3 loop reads CASSLTGGDYGYTF. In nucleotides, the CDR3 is TGTGCCAGCAGCCTTACAGGGGGCGACTATGGCTACACCTTC.

CDR3 DNA sequence: TGTGCCAGCAGCTTTCCGGGACAGGGCTACGAGCAGTACTTC. It translates to CASSFPGQGYEQYF. The V call is TRBV5-4, the J call TRBJ2-7; TRBD1 agrees at 9 bases. The length of the CDR3 is 14 residues. With 2 bases clipped from V and 3 bases from J, the junction kept 3 bases outside the gene matches. Germline V gives CDR1 SGHNT, CDR2 YYREEE (reference sequence).

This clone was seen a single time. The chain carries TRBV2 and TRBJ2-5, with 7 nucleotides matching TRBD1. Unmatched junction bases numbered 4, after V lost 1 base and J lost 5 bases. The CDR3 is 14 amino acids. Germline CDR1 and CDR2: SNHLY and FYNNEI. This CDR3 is CASSEEGGFETQYF. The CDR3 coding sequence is TGTGCCAGCAGTGAAGAAGGGGGCTTCGAGACCCAGTACTTC. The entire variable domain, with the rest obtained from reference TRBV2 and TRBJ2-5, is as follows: EPEVTQTPSHQVTQMGQEVILRCVPISNHLYFYWYRQILGQKVEFLVSFYNNEISEKSEIFDDQFSVERPDGSNFTLKIRSTKLEDSAMYFCASSEEGGFETQYFGPGTRLLVL.

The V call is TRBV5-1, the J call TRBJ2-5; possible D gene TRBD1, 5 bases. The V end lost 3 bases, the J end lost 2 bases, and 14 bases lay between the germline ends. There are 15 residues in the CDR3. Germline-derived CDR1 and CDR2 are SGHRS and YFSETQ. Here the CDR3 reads CASSSSGNAQETQYF. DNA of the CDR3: TGCGCCAGCAGCTCTTCAGGGAACGCTCAAGAGACCCAGTACTTC.

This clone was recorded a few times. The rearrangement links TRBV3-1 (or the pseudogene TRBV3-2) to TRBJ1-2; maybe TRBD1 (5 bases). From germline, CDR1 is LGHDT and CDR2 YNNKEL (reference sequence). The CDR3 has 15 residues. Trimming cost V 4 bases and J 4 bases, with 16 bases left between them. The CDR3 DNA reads TGTGCCAGCAGCCCGGACACGGGCCGCACCTATGGCTACACCTTC. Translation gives CASSPDTGRTYGYTF.

The CDR3: CSVEGGGLATNEKLFF. DNA for the CDR3: TGCAGCGTTGAAGGGGGCGGATTGGCAACTAATGAAAAACTGTTTTTT. The V call is TRBV29-1, the J call TRBJ1-4, with TRBD1 as a possible D gene (5 bases). The V gene lost 1 base and the J gene lost 0 bases, with 12 bases spanning the gap. Per germline, CDR1 SQVTM and CDR2 ANQGSEA. CDR3 length: 16 amino acids.

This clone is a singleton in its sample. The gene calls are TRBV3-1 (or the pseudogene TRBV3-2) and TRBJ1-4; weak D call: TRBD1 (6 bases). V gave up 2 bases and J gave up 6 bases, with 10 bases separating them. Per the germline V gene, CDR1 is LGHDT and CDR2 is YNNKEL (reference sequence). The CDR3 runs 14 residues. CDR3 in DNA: TGTGCCAGCAGCCAAATGTCAGGGGATGAAAAACTGTTTTTT. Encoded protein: CASSQMSGDEKLFF.

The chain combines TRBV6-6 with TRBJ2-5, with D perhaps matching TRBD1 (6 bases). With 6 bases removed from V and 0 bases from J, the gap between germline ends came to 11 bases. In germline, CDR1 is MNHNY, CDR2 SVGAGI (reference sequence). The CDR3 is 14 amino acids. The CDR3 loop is CASRRTVYQETQYF. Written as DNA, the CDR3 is TGTGCCAGCAGGCGGACAGTATACCAAGAGACCCAGTACTTC.

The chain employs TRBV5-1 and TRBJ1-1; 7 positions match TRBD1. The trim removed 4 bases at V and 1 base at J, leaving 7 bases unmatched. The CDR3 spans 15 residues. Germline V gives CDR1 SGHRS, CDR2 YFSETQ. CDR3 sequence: CASSIGQAGNTEAFF. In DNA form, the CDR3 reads TGCGCCAGCAGCATCGGACAGGCGGGGAACACTGAAGCTTTCTTT.

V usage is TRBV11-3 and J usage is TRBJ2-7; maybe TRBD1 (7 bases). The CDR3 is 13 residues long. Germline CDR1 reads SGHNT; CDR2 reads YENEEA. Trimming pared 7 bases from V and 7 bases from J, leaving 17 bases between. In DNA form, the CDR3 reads TGTGCCAGCACCAGGGGGGCAGATCAGGAGCAGTACTTC. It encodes CASTRGADQEQYF.

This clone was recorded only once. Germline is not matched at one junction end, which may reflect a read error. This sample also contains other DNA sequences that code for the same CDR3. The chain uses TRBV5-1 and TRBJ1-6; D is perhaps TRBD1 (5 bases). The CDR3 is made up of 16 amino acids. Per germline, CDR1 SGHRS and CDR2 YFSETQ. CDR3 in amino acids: CASSEQGSSYNSPLHF. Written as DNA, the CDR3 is TGCGCTAGCAGCGAGCAGGGTAGCTCCTATAATTCACCCCTCCACTTT.

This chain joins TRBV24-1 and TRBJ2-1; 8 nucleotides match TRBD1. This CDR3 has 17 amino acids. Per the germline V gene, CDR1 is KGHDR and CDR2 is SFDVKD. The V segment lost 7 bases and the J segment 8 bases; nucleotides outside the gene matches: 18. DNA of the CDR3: TGTGCCACCAGCCCGAGTCGGCCCTCAGGGGGCACGTATGAGCAGTTCTTC. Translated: CATSPSRPSGGTYEQFF.

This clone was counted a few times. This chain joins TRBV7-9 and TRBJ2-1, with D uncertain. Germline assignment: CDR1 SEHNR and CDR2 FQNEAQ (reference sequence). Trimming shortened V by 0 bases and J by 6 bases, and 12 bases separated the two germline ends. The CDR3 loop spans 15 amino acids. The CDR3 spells CASSLASVPRNEQFF. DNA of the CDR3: TGTGCCAGCAGCTTAGCGTCGGTACCACGCAATGAGCAGTTCTTC.

In DNA form, the CDR3 reads TGTGCCAGTAGTATAGTTGCGGGGGGGCTTAATGAGCAGTTCTTC. It encodes CASSIVAGGLNEQFF. The rearrangement uses TRBV19 and TRBJ2-1, with 9 positions matching TRBD2. The V gene end was trimmed by 1 base and the J gene end by 7 bases; junction bases not matched to a gene: 5. Germline assignment: CDR1 LNHDA and CDR2 SQIVND (reference sequence). The CDR3 loop spans 15 amino acids. Based on the CDR3 plus reference TRBV19 and TRBJ2-1, the full variable domain is DGGITQSPKYLFRKEGQNVTLSCEQNLNHDAMYWYRQDPGQGLRLIYYSQIVNDFQKGDIAEGYSVSREKKESFPLTVTSAQKNPTAFYLCASSIVAGGLNEQFFGPGTRLTVL.

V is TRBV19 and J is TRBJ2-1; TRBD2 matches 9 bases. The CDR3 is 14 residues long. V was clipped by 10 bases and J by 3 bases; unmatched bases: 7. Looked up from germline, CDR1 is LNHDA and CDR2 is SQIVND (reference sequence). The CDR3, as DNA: TGTGCCACATGGCGGGGGGGTCACTACAATGAGCAGTTCTTC. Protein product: CATWRGGHYNEQFF.

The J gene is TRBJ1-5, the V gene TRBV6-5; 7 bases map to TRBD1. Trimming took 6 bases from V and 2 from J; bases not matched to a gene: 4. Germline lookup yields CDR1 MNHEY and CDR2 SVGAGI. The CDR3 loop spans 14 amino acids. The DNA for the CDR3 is TGTGCCAGCAGCCCCGGACAGGGCAATCAGCCCCAGCATTTT. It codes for CASSPGQGNQPQHF.